The 2 T cell receptor beta chains below were found in one sample sequenced in a study of post-analysis software for immune sequencing data. General observations from the study: Included in a set of five TRBV segments more frequent in patients than controls were TRBV5-6, TRBV5-1 and TRBV20-1.

Libraries were made from TCR beta cDNA, and they carried unique molecular identifiers. TCRdb called the PCR reads again in MiXCR, with one record for every CDR3 protein. The sample has roughly 570,000 distinct CDR3 sequences; roughly 34% are singletons. For these TCRs, the target antigens are not known. The sample comprised blood. The receptors derive from a girl aged 2 to 17 with multiple sclerosis.

This sequence joins TRBV11-3 and TRBJ1-2; 8 bases are a match to TRBD1. Germline assignment: CDR1 SGHNT and CDR2 YENEEA. This CDR3 comprises 15 residues. Germline trimming cut 0 bases from V and 8 bases from J; bases unmatched to any gene: 8. The CDR3 DNA follows: TGTGCCAGCAGCTTAGATCGACAGGGGAGGGACGGCTACACCTTC. It codes for CASSLDRQGRDGYTF.

This clonotype was seen many times. V gene TRBV29-1 combines with J gene TRBJ2-5; 7 bases map to TRBD2. Germline CDR1 reads SQVTM; CDR2 reads ANQGSEA. The CDR3 runs 13 residues. Germline trimming cut 4 bases from V and 3 bases from J; bases unmatched to any gene: 5. CDR3 protein: CSVVGTMEETQYF. CDR3 DNA: TGCAGCGTTGTCGGGACTATGGAAGAGACCCAGTACTTC.